This TCR beta chain stems from a study of blood T cell repertoires in COVID-19. Study-wide background: Acute and convalescent COVID-19 samples came from the United States, Italy and Spain.

Trimming stripped 0 bases from V and 2 bases from J, with 9 bases between. Looked up from germline, CDR1 is KGHDR and CDR2 is SFDVKD. The CDR3 loop spans 15 amino acids. Methods used by the authors: Reference gene primers were amplified, and this amplification served to estimate nucleated cell counts. The data were produced by immunoSEQ multiplex PCR, yet TCRdb's version contains in-frame clones alone and is incomplete. The V and J calls and the clone size are those of that table, but D and trimming were determined from the DNA. This sample has under 150,000 clones, with around 81% found just once. The receptor's source is an older woman with active or convalescent COVID-19. V and J are TRBV24-1 and TRBJ1-1; D may be TRBD1 (5 bases). What was sequenced was peripheral blood. CDR3 sequence (DNA): TGTGCCACCAGTGATTTGTCCGGGGGAAACACTGAAGCTTTCTTT. Translated: CATSDLSGGNTEAFF.